This T cell receptor beta chain came from a study of molecular identifiers for immune sequencing clone quantification. Notes on the study in general: Identical barcode-sharing TCR molecules could lead to underestimated sizes for highly expanded clones. The study found clones above 20 RNA copies held over 97% of effector molecules and under 1% in naive cells.

This clonotype was picked up many times. Its antigen is currently unknown. Making the bulk TCR libraries relied on previously described methods and listed TCR primers. Using its own MiXCR run on the PCR reads, TCRdb lists one record per CDR3 protein. The sample lists about 640,000 distinct CDR3 sequences; about 20% were seen once. Germline lookup yields CDR1 LNHDA and CDR2 SQIVND (reference sequence). The V gene lost 5 bases and the J gene lost 3 bases, with 20 bases spanning the gap. The CDR3 contains 16 residues. This rearrangement joins TRBV19 to TRBJ2-7; D not resolved. Material for sequencing was naive CD8+ T cells from blood, with Jurkat cell RNA spiked in. Regarding subset: FACS-sorted CD8+CD4-CCR7+CD45RA+ naive T cells. The receptor was derived from a human donor in good health. Some libraries in this study had Jurkat cell RNA spiked in. The CDR3 is CASSPTLSSNVYEQYF. CDR3 DNA sequence: TGTGCCAGTAGTCCGACTTTGAGTAGCAATGTCTACGAGCAGTACTTC. Filled out from reference TRBV19 and TRBJ2-7, the complete variable domain reads DGGITQSPKYLFRKEGQNVTLSCEQNLNHDAMYWYRQDPGQGLRLIYYSQIVNDFQKGDIAEGYSVSREKKESFPLTVTSAQKNPTAFYLCASSPTLSSNVYEQYFGPGTRLTVT.